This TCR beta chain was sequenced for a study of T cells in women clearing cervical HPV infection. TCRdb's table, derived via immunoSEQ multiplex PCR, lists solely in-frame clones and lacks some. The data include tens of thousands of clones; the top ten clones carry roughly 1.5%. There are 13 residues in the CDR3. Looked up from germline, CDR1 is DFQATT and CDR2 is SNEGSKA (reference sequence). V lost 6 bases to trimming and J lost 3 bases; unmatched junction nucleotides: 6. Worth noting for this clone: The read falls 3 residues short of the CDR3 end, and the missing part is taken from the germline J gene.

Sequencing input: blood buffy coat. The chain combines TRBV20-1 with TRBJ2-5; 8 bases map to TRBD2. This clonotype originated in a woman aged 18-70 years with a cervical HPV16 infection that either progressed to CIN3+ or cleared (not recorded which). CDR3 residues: CSAPKAGEETQYF. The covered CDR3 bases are TGCAGTGCCCCGAAAGCGGGAGAAGAGACC.